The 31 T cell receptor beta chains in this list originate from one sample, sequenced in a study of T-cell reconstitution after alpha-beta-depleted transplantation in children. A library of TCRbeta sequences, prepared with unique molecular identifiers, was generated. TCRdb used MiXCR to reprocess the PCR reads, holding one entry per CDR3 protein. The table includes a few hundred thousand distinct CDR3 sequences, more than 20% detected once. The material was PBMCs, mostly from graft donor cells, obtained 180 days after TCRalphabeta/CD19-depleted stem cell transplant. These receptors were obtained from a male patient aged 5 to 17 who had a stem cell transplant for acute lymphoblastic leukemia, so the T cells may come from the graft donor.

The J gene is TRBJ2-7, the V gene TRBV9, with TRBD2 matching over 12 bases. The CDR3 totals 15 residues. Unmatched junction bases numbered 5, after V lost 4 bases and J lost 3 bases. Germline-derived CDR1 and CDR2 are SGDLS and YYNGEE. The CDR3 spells CASSPGLAGLYEQYF. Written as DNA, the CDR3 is TGTGCCAGCAGCCCCGGACTAGCGGGGCTCTACGAGCAGTACTTC.

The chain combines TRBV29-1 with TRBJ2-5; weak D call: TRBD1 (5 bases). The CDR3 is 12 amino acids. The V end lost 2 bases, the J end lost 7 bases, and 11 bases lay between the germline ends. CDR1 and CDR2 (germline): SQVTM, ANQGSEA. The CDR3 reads CSVEKDTGTQYF. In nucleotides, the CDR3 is TGCAGCGTTGAAAAGGACACGGGGACCCAGTACTTC.

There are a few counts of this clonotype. The CDR3 loop is CASSHRQSSELNYEQYF. DNA for the CDR3: TGTGCCAGCAGCCACCGACAGAGCTCGGAGCTGAACTACGAGCAGTACTTC. J is TRBJ2-7 and V is TRBV27, with D tentatively TRBD1 (5 bases). This CDR3 spans 17 amino acids. Germline CDR1 MNHEY, CDR2 SMNVEV (reference sequence). The V gene lost 6 bases and the J gene lost 3 bases, with 24 bases spanning the gap.

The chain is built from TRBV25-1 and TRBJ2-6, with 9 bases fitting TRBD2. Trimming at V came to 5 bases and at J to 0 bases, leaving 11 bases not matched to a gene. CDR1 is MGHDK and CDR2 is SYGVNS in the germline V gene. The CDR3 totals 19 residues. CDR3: CASSQTPRAGGSGANVLTF. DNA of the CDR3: TGTGCCAGCAGTCAAACCCCTCGAGCGGGGGGCTCTGGGGCCAACGTCCTGACTTTC. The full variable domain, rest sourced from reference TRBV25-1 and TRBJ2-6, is EADIYQTPRYLVIGTGKKITLECSQTMGHDKMYWYQQDPGMELHLIHYSYGVNSTEKGDLSSESTVSRIRTEHFPLTLESARPSHTSQYLCASSQTPRAGGSGANVLTFGAGSRLTVL.

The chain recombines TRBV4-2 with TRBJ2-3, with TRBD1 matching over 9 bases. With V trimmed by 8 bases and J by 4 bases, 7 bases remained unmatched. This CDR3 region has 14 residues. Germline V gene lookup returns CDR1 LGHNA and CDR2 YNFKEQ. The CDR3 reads CASVRQGGSDTQYF. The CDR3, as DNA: TGTGCCAGCGTAAGACAGGGGGGCTCAGATACGCAGTATTTT.

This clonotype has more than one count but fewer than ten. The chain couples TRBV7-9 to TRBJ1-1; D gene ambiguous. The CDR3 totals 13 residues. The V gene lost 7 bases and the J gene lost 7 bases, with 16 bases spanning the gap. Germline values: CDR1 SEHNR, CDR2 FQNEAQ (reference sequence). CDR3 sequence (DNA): TGTGCCAGCAAAACAACTCCGTACGGTGAAGCTTTCTTT. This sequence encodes CASKTTPYGEAFF.

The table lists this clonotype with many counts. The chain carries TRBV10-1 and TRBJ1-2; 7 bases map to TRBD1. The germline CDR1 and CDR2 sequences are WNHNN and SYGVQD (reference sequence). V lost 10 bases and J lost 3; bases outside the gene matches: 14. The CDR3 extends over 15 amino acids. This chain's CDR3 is CAITEMDRMDYGYTF. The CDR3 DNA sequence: TGCGCCATCACTGAAATGGACAGGATGGACTATGGCTACACCTTC.

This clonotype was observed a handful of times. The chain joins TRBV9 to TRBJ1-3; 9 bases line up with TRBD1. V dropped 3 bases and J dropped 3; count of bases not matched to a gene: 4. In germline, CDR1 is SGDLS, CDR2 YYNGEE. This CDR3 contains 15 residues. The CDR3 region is CASSGQGDGGNTIYF. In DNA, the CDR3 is TGTGCCAGCAGCGGACAGGGGGACGGTGGAAACACCATATATTTT.

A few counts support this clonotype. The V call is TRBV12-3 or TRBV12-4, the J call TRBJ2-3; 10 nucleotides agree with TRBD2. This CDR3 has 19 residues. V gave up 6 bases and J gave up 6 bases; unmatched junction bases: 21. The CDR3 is CASRLLTALAGEDWDTQYF. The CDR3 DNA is TGTGCCAGCAGGCTTCTCACAGCCCTAGCGGGAGAGGACTGGGATACGCAGTATTTT.

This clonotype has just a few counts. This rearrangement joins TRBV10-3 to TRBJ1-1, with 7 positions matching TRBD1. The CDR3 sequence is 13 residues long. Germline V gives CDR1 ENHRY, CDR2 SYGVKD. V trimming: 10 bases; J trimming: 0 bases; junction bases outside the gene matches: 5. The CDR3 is CATAQGMNTEAFF. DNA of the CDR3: TGTGCCACAGCACAGGGGATGAACACTGAAGCTTTCTTT.

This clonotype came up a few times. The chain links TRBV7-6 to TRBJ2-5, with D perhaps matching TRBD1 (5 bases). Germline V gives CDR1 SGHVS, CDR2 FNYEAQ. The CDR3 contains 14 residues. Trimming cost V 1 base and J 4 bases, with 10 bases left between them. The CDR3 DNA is TGTGCCAGCAGCTTAGGCAGGGAAGGAGAGACCCAGTACTTC. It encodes CASSLGREGETQYF.

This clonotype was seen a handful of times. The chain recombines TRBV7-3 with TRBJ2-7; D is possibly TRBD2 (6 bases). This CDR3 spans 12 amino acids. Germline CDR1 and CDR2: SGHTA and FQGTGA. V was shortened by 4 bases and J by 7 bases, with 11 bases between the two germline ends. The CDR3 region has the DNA TGTGCCAGCAGCTCCGGGAGCGGGGAGCAGTACTTC. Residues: CASSSGSGEQYF. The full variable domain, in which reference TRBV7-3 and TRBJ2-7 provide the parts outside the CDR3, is GAGVSQTPSNKVTEKGKYVELRCDPISGHTALYWYRQSLGQGPEFLIYFQGTGAADDSGLPNDRFFAVRPEGSVSTLKIQRTERGDSAVYLCASSSGSGEQYFGPGTRLTVT.

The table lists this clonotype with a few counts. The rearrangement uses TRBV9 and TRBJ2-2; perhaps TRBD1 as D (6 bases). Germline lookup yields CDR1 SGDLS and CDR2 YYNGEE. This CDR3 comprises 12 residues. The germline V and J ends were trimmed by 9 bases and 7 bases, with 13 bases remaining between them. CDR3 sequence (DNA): TGTGCCACCACAGGGTTCGGCGGGGAGCTGTTTTTT. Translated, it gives CATTGFGGELFF.

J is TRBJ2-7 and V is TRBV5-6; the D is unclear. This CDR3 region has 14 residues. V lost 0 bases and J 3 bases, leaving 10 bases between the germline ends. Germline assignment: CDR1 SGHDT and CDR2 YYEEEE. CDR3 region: CASSLVPPGYEQYF. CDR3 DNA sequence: TGTGCCAGCAGCTTGGTTCCCCCTGGCTACGAGCAGTACTTC.

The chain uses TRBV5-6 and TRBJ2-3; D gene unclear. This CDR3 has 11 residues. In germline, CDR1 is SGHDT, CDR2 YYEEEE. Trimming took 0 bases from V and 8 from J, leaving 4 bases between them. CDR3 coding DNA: TGTGCCAGCAGCTTGGGCAGTACGCAGTATTTT. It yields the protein CASSLGSTQYF. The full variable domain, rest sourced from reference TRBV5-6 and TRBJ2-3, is DAGVTQSPTHLIKTRGQQVTLRCSPKSGHDTVSWYQQALGQGPQFIFQYYEEEERQRGNFPDRFSGHQFPNYSSELNVNALLLGDSALYLCASSLGSTQYFGPGTRLTVL.

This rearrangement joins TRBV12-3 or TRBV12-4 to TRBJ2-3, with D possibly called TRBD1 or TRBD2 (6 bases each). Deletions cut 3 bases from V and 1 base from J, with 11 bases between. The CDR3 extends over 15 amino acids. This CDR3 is CASSFGGGRTDTQYF. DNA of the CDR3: TGTGCCAGCAGTTTCGGGGGCGGACGCACAGATACGCAGTATTTT.

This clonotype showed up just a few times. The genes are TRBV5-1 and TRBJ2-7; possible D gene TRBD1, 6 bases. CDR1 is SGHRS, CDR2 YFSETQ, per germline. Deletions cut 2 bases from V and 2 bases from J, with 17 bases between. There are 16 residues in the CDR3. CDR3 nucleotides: TGCGCCAGCAGCTTATCTTTCGGGACATATCCCTACGAGCAGTACTTC. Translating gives CASSLSFGTYPYEQYF.

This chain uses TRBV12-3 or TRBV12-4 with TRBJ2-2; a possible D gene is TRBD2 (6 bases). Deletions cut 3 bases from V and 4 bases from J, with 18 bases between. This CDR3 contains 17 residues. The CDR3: CASSFWAGPSGTGELFF. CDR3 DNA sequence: TGTGCCAGCAGTTTCTGGGCGGGACCGTCGGGCACCGGGGAGCTGTTTTTT.

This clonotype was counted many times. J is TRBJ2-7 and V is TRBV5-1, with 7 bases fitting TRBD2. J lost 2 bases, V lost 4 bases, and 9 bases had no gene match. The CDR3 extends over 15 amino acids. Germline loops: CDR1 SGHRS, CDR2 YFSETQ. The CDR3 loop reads CASSPSGLAPYEQYF. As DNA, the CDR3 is TGCGCCAGCAGCCCTAGCGGCTTAGCCCCCTACGAGCAGTACTTC.

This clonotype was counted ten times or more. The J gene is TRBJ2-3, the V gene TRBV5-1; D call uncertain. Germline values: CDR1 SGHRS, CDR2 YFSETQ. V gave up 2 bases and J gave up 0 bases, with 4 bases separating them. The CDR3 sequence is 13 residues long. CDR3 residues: CASSLSSTDTQYF. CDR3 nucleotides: TGCGCCAGCAGCTTATCTAGCACAGATACGCAGTATTTT.

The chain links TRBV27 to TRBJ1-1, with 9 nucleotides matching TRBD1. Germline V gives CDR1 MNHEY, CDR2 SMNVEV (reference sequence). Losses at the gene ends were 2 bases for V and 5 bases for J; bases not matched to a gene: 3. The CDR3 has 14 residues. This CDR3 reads CASSLLTGGTEAFF. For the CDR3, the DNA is TGTGCCAGCAGTTTACTGACAGGGGGTACTGAAGCTTTCTTT.

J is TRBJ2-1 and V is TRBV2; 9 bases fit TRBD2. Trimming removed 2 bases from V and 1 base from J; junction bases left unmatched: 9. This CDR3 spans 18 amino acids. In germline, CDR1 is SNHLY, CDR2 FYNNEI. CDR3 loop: CASSETVKAGGSYNEQFF. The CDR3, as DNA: TGTGCCAGCAGTGAAACCGTTAAAGCGGGAGGTTCCTACAATGAGCAGTTCTTC.

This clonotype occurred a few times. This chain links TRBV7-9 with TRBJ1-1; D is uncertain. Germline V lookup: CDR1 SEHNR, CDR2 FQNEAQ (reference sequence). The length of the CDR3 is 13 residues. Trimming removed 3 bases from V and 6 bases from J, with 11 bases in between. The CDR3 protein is CASSFLTSPEAFF. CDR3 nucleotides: TGTGCCAGCAGCTTTTTAACGTCCCCTGAAGCTTTCTTT.

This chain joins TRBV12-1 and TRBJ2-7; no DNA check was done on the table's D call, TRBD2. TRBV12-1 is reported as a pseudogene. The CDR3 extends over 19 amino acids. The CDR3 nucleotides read TGTGCCAGCAGCTCGCCCACTTGCGGGAGCGCGGGGGGAAGATACGAGCAGTACTTC. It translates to CASSSPTCGSAGGRYEQYF.

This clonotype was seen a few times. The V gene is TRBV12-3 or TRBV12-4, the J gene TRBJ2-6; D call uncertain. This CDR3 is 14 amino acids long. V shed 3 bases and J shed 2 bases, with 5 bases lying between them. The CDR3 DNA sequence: TGTGCCAGCAGTTTTATTACTGGGGCCAACGTCCTGACTTTC. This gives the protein CASSFITGANVLTF.

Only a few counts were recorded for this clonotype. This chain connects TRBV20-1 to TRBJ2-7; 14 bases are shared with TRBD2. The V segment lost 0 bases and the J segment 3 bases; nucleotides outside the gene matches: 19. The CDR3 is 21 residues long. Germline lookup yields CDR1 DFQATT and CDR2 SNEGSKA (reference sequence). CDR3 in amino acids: CSARDPSRLAGGPPLDYEQYF. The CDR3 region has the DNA TGCAGTGCTAGAGATCCCTCCCGACTAGCGGGAGGGCCACCGCTGGACTACGAGCAGTACTTC.

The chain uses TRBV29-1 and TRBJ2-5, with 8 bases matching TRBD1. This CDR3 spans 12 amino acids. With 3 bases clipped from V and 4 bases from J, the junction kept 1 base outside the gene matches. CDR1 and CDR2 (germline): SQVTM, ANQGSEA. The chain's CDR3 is CSVEDRVETQYF. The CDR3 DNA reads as TGCAGCGTTGAGGACAGGGTAGAGACCCAGTACTTC. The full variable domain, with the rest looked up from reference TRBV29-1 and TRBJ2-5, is SAVISQKPSRDICQRGTSLTIQCQVDSQVTMMFWYRQQPGQSLTLIATANQGSEATYESGFVIDKFPISRPNLTFSTLTVSNMSPEDSSIYLCSVEDRVETQYFGPGTRLLVL.

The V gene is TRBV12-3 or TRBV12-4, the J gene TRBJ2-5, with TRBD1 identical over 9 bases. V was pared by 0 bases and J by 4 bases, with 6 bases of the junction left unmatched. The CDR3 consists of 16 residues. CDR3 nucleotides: TGTGCCAGCAGTTTAGCCGGGACAGGGAACTTAGAGACCCAGTACTTC. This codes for CASSLAGTGNLETQYF.

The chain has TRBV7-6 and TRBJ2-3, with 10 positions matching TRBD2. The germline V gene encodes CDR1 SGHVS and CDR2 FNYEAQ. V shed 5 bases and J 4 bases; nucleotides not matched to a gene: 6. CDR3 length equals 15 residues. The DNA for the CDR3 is TGTGCCAGCAGCCCGGGACTAGCGCGACCAGATACGCAGTATTTT. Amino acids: CASSPGLARPDTQYF. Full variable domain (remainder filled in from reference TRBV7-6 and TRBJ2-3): GAGVSQSPRYKVTKRGQDVALRCDPISGHVSLYWYRQALGQGPEFLTYFNYEAQQDKSGLPNDRFSAERPEGSISTLTIQRTEQRDSAMYRCASSPGLARPDTQYFGPGTRLTVL.

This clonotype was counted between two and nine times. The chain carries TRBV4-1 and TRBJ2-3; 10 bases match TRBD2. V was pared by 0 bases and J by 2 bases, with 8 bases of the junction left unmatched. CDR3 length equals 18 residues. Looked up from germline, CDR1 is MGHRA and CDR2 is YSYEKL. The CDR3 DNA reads TGCGCCAGCAGCCAAGAGACCCTAGCGGGAGAGAACACAGATACGCAGTATTTT. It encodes CASSQETLAGENTDTQYF.

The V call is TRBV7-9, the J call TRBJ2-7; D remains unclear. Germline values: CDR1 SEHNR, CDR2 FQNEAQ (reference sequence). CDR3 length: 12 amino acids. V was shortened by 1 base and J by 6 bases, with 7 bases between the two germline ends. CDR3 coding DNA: TGTGCCAGCAGCTTAGTTAGCCTCGAGCAGTACTTC. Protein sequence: CASSLVSLEQYF.